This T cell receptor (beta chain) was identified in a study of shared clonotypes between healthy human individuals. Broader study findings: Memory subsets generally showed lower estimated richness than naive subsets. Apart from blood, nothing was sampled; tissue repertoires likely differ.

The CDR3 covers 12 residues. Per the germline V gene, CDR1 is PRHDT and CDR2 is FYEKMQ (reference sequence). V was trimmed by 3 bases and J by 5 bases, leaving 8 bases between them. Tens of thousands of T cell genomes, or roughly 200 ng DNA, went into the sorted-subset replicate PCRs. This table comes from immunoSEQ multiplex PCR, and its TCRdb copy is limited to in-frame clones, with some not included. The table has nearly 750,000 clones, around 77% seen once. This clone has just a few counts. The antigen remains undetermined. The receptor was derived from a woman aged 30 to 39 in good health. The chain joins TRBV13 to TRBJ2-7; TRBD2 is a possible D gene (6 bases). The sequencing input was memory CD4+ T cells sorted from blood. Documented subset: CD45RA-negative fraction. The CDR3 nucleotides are TGTGCCAGCAGCTTTGGACTAAACGAGCAGTACTTC. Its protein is CASSFGLNEQYF.